This is a list of T cell receptor beta chains from one sample in a study of tumor and adjacent non-tumor tissue in lung cancer. In TCRdb, the multiplex PCR reads were re-called with MiXCR into one record per CDR3 protein. The sample has 60,000 to 85,000 distinct CDR3 sequences; roughly 80% are singletons. The sample consisted of lung tumor tissue. The receptors come from a woman aged 50 to 60 with non-small cell lung cancer. Each CDR3 is given with its conserved first and last residue.

v_gene	CDR3aa
TRBV5-1	CASSLEGGLNTEALF
TRBV11-2	CASRVGGDEQFF
TRBV20-1	CSARRFLVAGGPWRYEQCF
TRBV29-1	CSVDSDGGPGNTIFF
TRBV28	CAGSDNRQGLYTEAFF
TRBV5-1	CASSLAWDYFSEQFF
TRBV20-1	CSVSGAGLTDTQYF
TRBV20-1	CSARGYGLAYEQYF
TRBV11-2	CASWLRGLAVSDEHYF
TRBV6-5	CTSNYSRGEGYGYTF
TRBV11-1	CPNSGTLQYF
TRBV6-1	CASLQHTRDGYTF
TRBV4-3	CVSSQEIGVGGSNQPQHF
TRBV6-2/TRBV6-3	CASSPGQGNLYEQYF